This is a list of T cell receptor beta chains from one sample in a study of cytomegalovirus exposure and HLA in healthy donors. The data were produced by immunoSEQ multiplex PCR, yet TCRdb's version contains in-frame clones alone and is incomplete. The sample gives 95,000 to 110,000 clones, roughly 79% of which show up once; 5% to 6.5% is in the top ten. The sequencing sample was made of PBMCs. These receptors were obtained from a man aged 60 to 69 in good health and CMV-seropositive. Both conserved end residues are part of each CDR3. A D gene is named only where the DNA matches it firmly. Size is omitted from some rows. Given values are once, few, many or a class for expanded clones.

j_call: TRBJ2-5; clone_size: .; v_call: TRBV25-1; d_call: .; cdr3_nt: TGTGCCAGCACCTCCCCGGGGAAGGGAGAGACCCAGTACTTC; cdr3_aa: CASTSPGKGETQYF
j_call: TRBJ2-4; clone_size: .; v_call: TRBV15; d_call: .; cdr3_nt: TGTGCCACCAGCTCCGGTAGGACCGGTCGGGGAAACATTCAGTACTTC; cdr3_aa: CATSSGRTGRGNIQYF
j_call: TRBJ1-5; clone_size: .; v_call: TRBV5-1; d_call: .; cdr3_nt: TGCGCCAGCACCTTCCCTGGGGCCAGCAATCAGCCCCAGCATTTT; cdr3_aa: CASTFPGASNQPQHF
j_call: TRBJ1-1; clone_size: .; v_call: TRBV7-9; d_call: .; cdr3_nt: TGTGCCAGCAGCTTTAAAGGGGATGGAGAAGCTTTCTTT; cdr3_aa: CASSFKGDGEAFF
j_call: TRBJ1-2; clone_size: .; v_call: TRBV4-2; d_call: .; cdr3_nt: TGTGCCAGCAGCCAAGATATTGGCCCTCCGGGGAACTATGGCTACACCTTC; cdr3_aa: CASSQDIGPPGNYGYTF
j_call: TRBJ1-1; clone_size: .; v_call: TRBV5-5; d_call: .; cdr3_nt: TGTGCCAGCAGCTTTTTCGACAGGTTGAACACTGAAGCTTTCTTT; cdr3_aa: CASSFFDRLNTEAFF
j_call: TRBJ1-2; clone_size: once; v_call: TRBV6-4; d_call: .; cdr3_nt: TGTGCCAGCAGTGACGGGGGGGACGGCTATGGCTACACCTTC; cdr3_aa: CASSDGGDGYGYTF
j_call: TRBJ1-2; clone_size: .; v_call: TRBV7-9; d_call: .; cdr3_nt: TGTGCCAGCAGCTTAGCTGGAGGGAACTATGGCTACACCTTC; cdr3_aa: CASSLAGGNYGYTF
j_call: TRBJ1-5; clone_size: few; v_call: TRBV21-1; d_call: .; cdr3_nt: TGTGCCAGCAGCACCCCAGATGACAGATACCATAGCAATCAGCCCCAGCATTTT; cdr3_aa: CASSTPDDRYHSNQPQHF
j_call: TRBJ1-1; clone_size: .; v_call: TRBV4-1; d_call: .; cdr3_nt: TGCGCCAGCAGCCAAGTTTCAGGAAACACTGAAGCTTTCTTT; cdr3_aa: CASSQVSGNTEAFF
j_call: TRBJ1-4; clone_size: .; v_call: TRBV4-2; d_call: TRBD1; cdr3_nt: TGTGCCAGCAGCCGGGGACAGGGAAATGAAAAACTGTTTTTT; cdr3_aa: CASSRGQGNEKLFF
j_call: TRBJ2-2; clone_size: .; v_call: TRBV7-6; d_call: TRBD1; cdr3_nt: TGTGCCAGCAGCTTAGAGGGGACAGGGAACACCGGGGAGCTGTTTTTT; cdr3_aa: CASSLEGTGNTGELFF
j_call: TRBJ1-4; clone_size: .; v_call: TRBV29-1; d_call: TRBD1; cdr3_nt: TGCAGCGTTGAAGAGGGACAGGGACTAGAAAAACTGTTTTTT; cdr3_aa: CSVEEGQGLEKLFF
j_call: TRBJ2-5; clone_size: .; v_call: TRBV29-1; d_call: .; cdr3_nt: TGCAGCGTTGCAGAGCAGCAAGAGACCCAGTACTTC; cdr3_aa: CSVAEQQETQYF
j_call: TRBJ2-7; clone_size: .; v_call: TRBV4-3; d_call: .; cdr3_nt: TGCGCCAGCAGCCAAGATTACAGGGATATCCACGAGCAGTACTTC; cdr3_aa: CASSQDYRDIHEQYF
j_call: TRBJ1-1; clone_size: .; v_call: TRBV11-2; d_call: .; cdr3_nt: TGTGCCAGCAGCTTAAGGCCCTCCACAGGTACTGAAGCTTTCTTT; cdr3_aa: CASSLRPSTGTEAFF
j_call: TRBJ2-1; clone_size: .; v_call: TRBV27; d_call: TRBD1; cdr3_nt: TGTGCCAGCAGTTTGAACCGGGACAGACACAATGAGCAGTTCTTC; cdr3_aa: CASSLNRDRHNEQFF
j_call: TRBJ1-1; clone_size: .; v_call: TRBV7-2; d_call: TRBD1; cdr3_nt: TGTGCCAGCAGCTTAGGTTTGACAGGGCTTGAAGCTTTCTTT; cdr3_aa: CASSLGLTGLEAFF
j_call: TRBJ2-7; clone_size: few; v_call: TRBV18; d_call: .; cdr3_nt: TGTGCCAGCTCAGAGCAGGGAATTCACGAGCAGTACTTC; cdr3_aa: CASSEQGIHEQYF
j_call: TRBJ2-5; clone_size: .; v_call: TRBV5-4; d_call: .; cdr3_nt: TGTGCCAGCAGCCCGATTGGTGGGGGAGGTGAGCAGTACTTC; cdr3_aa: CASSPIGGGGEQYF
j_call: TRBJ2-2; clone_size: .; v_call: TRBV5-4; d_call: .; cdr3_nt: TGTGCCAGCAGCTTTACAGGGACCGGGGAGCTGTTTTTT; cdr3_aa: CASSFTGTGELFF
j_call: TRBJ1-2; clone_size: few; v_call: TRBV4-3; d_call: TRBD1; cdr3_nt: TGCGCCAGCAGCCACACCAGGGGGCTAATCTATGGCTACACCTTC; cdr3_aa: CASSHTRGLIYGYTF
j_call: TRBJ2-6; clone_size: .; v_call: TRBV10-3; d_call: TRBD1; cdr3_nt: TGTGCCATCAGTAATTCCGGGACAGGGGGCACAGGGGCCAACGTCCTGACTTTC; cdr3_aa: CAISNSGTGGTGANVLTF
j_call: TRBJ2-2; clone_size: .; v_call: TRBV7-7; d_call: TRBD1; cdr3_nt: TGTGCCAGCAGCCCCACAGGGGAAGGGGAGCTGTTTTTT; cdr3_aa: CASSPTGEGELFF